This TCR beta chain appears in the sequencing data of a study of OX40 agonist ivuxolimab in advanced cancers. CDR3 size: 16 residues. V shed 0 bases and J shed 1 base, with 12 bases lying between them. TCRdb keeps only in-frame clones here, not all; method: immunoSEQ multiplex PCR. The table lists roughly 91,000 clones, approximately 90% of them singletons. The chain combines TRBV23-1 with TRBJ2-5; no clear D. TRBV23-1 qualifies as an ORF whose function is uncertain. The input for sequencing was CD4+ or CD8+ T cells sorted from blood, taken in a trial of the OX40 agonist ivuxolimab. The TCR originated in an adult with an advanced solid tumor such as melanoma, head and neck, liver or kidney cancer. CDR3 region: CASSQSWARLQETQYF. The CDR3 bases are TGCGCCAGCAGTCAATCTTGGGCCCGACTCCAAGAGACCCAGTACTTC.